This TCR beta chain was sequenced for a study of human T cells and chemical hapten exposure. Time point described: healthy volunteer bleed at 6 weeks. Unseparated into fractions, whole blood served as the source from which total RNA was extracted. The CDR3 has 15 amino acids. With V trimmed by 5 bases and J by 5 bases, 7 bases remained unmatched. The germline CDR1 and CDR2 sequences are LGHDT and YNNKEL (reference sequence). TCRdb itself ran the RACE reads through MiXCR, one entry per CDR3 protein. The sample shows some 81,000 distinct CDR3 sequences, 8.6% of them seen only once. There are many counts of this clonotype.

The source of this sequence is a female donor in good health. Some clones in this sample may be carry-over from other donors' samples. The V call is TRBV3-1, the J call TRBJ1-1, with 11 bases identical to TRBD1. The sequenced sample was whole blood. CDR3 bases: TGTGCCAGCAGCACCTGGACAGGGGGCCGTACTGAAGCTTTCTTT. Translating it yields CASSTWTGGRTEAFF.